This T cell receptor beta chain was sequenced in a study of OX40 agonist ivuxolimab in advanced cancers. The data were produced by immunoSEQ multiplex PCR, yet TCRdb's version contains in-frame clones alone and is incomplete. This table has tens of thousands of clones, approximately 90% appearing once. Trimming pared 5 bases from V and 8 bases from J, leaving 16 bases between. CDR1 and CDR2 (germline): SQVTM, ANQGSEA. CDR3 size: 13 residues. The receptor was derived from an adult with an advanced solid tumor such as melanoma, head and neck, liver or kidney cancer. Here the sequenced sample was CD4+ or CD8+ T cells sorted from blood, taken in a trial of the OX40 agonist ivuxolimab. V and J are TRBV29-1 and TRBJ2-1, with D possibly TRBD1 on 6 matching bases. CDR3 nucleotides: TGCAGCGTTTTTAGGGGGTCCTTGGATGAGCAGTTCTTC. Amino acid sequence: CSVFRGSLDEQFF.